This is a list of T cell receptor beta chains from one sample in a study of CD8+CD57+ T cells in acquired aplastic anemia. One entry per CDR3 protein results from TCRdb running MiXCR on the reads. The sample records 150,000 to 200,000 distinct CDR3 sequences, less than 65% being singletons. The sequenced sample consisted of sorted CD4+, CD8+, or CD8+CD57+ T cells (not recorded which) from PBMCs. Receptors were obtained from a human donor with severe aplastic anemia or a healthy control (not recorded which). CDR3s include the opening cysteine and the closing phenylalanine or tryptophan. D genes are given only for firm matches. Size is omitted from some rows. Given values are once, few, many or a class for expanded clones.

TRBV12-3/TRBV12-4	TRBJ2-1	TRBD2	many	CASSFRPSGDYNEQFF	TGTGCCAGCAGTTTTCGGCCTAGCGGGGACTACAATGAGCAGTTCTTC
TRBV9	TRBJ2-5	TRBD2	-	CASSAGLAGSETQYF	TGTGCCAGCAGCGCTGGACTAGCGGGTTCAGAGACCCAGTACTTC
TRBV5-5	TRBJ2-1	-	-	CASSVGGQDTDTQFF	TGTGCCAGCAGCGTAGGAGGTCAGGACACAGATACGCAGTTCTTC
TRBV4-1	TRBJ1-6	-	many	CASSQRGGASDNSPLHF	TGCGCCAGCAGCCAGAGGGGTGGGGCCAGCGATAATTCACCCCTCCACTTT
TRBV7-7	TRBJ2-3	-	many	CASSLEGRSDTQYF	TGTGCTAGCAGCTTAGAAGGGCGGAGCGATACGCAGTATTTT
TRBV4-2	TRBJ2-3	TRBD2	-	CASSPSGGAADTQYF	TGTGCCAGCAGCCCTAGCGGGGGGGCCGCAGATACGCAGTATTTT
TRBV20-1	TRBJ1-5	-	-	CSATVTGSQPQHF	TGCAGTGCTACCGTCACAGGGAGTCAGCCCCAGCATTTT
TRBV5-6	TRBJ2-2	-	many	CASSLAWPSNTGELFF	TGTGCCAGCAGCTTGGCCTGGCCCTCGAACACCGGGGAGCTGTTTTTT
TRBV6-4	TRBJ1-5	TRBD1	-	CAREAGDRRSSNQPQHF	TGTGCCCGCGAAGCAGGGGACAGGCGTTCGAGCAATCAGCCCCAGCATTTT
TRBV7-6	TRBJ2-7	TRBD1	-	CASSQGQTGSYEQYF	TGCGCCAGCAGCCAAGGGCAGACAGGGTCCTACGAGCAGTACTTC
TRBV28	TRBJ1-1	-	few	CASSLVGMGNTEAFF	TGTGCCAGCAGTTTAGTGGGGATGGGGAACACTGAAGCTTTCTTT
TRBV29-1	TRBJ2-7	-	few	CSVVVGGQGEQYF	TGCAGCGTTGTGGTCGGGGGGCAAGGCGAGCAGTACTTC
TRBV19	TRBJ1-2	-	-	CASIIRSGQSNYVYTF	TGTGCCAGTATTATACGTTCTGGGCAGTCAAACTATGTCTACACCTTC
TRBV12-3/TRBV12-4	TRBJ2-1	TRBD1	many	CASRPGTGGRNEQFF	TGTGCCAGCAGACCCGGGACAGGGGGCCGGAATGAGCAGTTCTTC
TRBV5-1	TRBJ1-2	-	-	CASSLESVLYGYTF	TGCGCCAGCAGCTTGGAATCGGTGTTGTATGGCTACACCTTC
TRBV11-2	TRBJ2-1	-	-	CASSLRRDNEQFF	TGTGCCAGCAGCTTACGGCGGGACAATGAGCAGTTCTTC
TRBV7-2	TRBJ2-3	-	-	CASSLGGAVRTDTQYF	TGTGCCAGCAGCTTGGGGGGGGCGGTGAGGACAGATACGCAGTATTTT
TRBV2	TRBJ2-7	TRBD2	few	CASSEGTSGYEQYF	TGTGCCAGCAGTGAAGGGACTAGCGGCTACGAGCAGTACTTC
TRBV5-1	TRBJ1-2	-	-	CASSAGQGYTF	TGCGCCAGCAGCGCCGGACAGGGCTACACCTTC